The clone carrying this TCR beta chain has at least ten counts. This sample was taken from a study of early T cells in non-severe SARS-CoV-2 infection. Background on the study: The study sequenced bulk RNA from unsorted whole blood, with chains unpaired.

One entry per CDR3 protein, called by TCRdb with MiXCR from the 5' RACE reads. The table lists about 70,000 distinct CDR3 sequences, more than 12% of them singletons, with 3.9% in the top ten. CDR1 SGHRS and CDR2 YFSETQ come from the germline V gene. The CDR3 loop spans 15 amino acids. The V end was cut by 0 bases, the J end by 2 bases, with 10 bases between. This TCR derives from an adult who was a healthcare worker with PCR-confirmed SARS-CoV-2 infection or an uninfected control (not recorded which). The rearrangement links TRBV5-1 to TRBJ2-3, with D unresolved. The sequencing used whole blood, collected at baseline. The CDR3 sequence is CASSLVLRATDTQYF. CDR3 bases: TGCGCCAGCAGCTTGGTCCTAAGGGCCACAGATACGCAGTATTTT. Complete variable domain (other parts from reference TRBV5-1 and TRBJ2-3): KAGVTQTPRYLIKTRGQQVTLSCSPISGHRSVSWYQQTPGQGLQFLFEYFSETQRNKGNFPGRFSGRQFSNSRSEMNVSTLELGDSALYLCASSLVLRATDTQYFGPGTRLTVL.